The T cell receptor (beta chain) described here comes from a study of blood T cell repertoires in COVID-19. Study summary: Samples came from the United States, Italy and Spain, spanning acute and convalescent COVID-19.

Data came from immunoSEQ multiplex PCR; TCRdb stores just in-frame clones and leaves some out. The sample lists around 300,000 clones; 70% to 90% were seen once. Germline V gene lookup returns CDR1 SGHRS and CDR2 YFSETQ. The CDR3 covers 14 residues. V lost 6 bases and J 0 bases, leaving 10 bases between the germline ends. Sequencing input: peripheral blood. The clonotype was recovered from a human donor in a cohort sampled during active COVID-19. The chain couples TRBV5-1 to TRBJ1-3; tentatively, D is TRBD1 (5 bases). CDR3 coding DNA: TGCGCCAGCAAAGACAGCTCCTCTGGAAACACCATATATTTT. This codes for CASKDSSSGNTIYF.